One and the same sample provided the 9 T cell receptor beta chains below, sequenced in a study of blood T cell repertoires in COVID-19. Repertoires were generated with immunoSEQ multiplex PCR, while TCRdb's copy carries only in-frame clones and drops some. Here the sample spans approximately 240,000 clones, more than 60% being singletons. The sequencing sample was made of peripheral blood. Every receptor here comes from a woman in her thirties or forties with active or convalescent COVID-19.

The chain joins TRBV5-6 to TRBJ2-1, with a tentative D call TRBD2 (6 bases). The CDR3 has 12 amino acids. Trimming stripped 7 bases from V and 4 bases from J, with 9 bases between. CDR1 and CDR2 from the germline V gene are SGHDT and YYEEEE. This chain's CDR3 is CASVGGYNEQFF. Here the CDR3 DNA reads TGTGCCAGCGTGGGGGGATACAATGAGCAGTTCTTC.

The chain carries TRBV5-1 and TRBJ2-2, with a possible D match to TRBD2 (6 bases). The CDR3 is 13 amino acids. Germline-derived CDR1 and CDR2 are SGHRS and YFSETQ. The ends were cut back, 9 bases at V and 5 bases at J, with 14 bases in the middle. The CDR3: CATAKGGTGELFF. CDR3 sequence (DNA): TGCGCCACCGCAAAGGGAGGTACCGGGGAGCTGTTTTTT.

The V gene is TRBV7-3, the J gene TRBJ1-5, with 8 bases identical to TRBD1. After removal of 5 bases from V and 7 bases from J, the junction contained 7 bases not matched to a gene. Per germline, CDR1 SGHTA and CDR2 FQGTGA. The CDR3 runs 14 residues. DNA for the CDR3: TGTGCCAGCAGCGATCGACAGGGGACCCAGCCCCAGCATTTT. This encodes CASSDRQGTQPQHF.

This chain connects TRBV5-1 to TRBJ2-1, with 9 bases aligning to TRBD1. The germline V gene encodes CDR1 SGHRS and CDR2 YFSETQ. V shed 5 bases, J shed 7 bases, and the junction held 7 bases outside the gene matches. This CDR3 is 14 amino acids long. This CDR3 reads CASSPDGTGNEQFF. The CDR3 DNA reads TGCGCCAGCAGTCCCGACGGGACAGGGAATGAGCAGTTCTTC.

The chain has TRBV7-7 and TRBJ2-1; D is perhaps TRBD2 (7 bases). From germline, CDR1 is SSHAT and CDR2 FNYEAQ (reference sequence). V was clipped by 1 base and J by 6 bases, with 13 bases between them. The CDR3 length is 15 residues. CDR3 nucleotide sequence: TGTGCCAGCAGCTTAGGGGAGGGGGGATCCAATGAGCAGTTCTTC. Residues: CASSLGEGGSNEQFF.

The J gene is TRBJ1-1, the V gene TRBV4-2, with 9 bases aligning to TRBD1. Germline values: CDR1 LGHNA, CDR2 YNFKEQ. Trimming at V came to 4 bases and at J to 4 bases, leaving 4 bases not matched to a gene. The CDR3 runs 14 residues. CDR3 DNA sequence: TGTGCCAGCAGCCGGACAGGGGAGGGCACTGAAGCTTTCTTT. It codes for CASSRTGEGTEAFF.

The chain combines TRBV9 with TRBJ2-1; no definite D call. V dropped 4 bases and J dropped 1 base, with 15 bases sitting between them. This CDR3 is built from 16 residues. The germline V gene has CDR1 SGDLS and CDR2 YYNGEE. As DNA, the CDR3 is TGTGCCAGCAGCCTAACCTCGACAATATCCTACAATGAGCAGTTCTTC. This translates into CASSLTSTISYNEQFF. The complete variable domain, with remaining parts taken from reference TRBV9 and TRBJ2-1, reads DSGVTQTPKHLITATGQRVTLRCSPRSGDLSVYWYQQSLDQGLQFLIQYYNGEERAKGNILERFSAQQFPDLHSELNLSSLELGDSALYFCASSLTSTISYNEQFFGPGTRLTVL.

This clone was seen only a few times. This chain links TRBV3-1 (or the pseudogene TRBV3-2) with TRBJ2-7, with D perhaps matching TRBD2 (6 bases). Trimming removed 6 bases at V and 7 bases at J, with 13 bases between. CDR1 LGHDT and CDR2 YNNKEL come from the germline V gene (reference sequence). The CDR3 runs to 12 residues. CDR3 in amino acids: CASSSLAREQYF. DNA for the CDR3: TGTGCCAGCAGTTCTCTAGCGCGGGAGCAGTACTTC.

This clone showed up just a few times. The genes are TRBV10-3 and TRBJ2-1; TRBD2 agrees at 7 bases. J was trimmed by 8 bases and V by 6 bases; bases with no gene match: 13. This CDR3 contains 15 residues. The germline CDR1 and CDR2 sequences are ENHRY and SYGVKD. CDR3 DNA: TGTGCCATCAGCGACGGGACTGGGGGGGGTGATGAGCAGTTCTTC. This gives the protein CAISDGTGGGDEQFF.